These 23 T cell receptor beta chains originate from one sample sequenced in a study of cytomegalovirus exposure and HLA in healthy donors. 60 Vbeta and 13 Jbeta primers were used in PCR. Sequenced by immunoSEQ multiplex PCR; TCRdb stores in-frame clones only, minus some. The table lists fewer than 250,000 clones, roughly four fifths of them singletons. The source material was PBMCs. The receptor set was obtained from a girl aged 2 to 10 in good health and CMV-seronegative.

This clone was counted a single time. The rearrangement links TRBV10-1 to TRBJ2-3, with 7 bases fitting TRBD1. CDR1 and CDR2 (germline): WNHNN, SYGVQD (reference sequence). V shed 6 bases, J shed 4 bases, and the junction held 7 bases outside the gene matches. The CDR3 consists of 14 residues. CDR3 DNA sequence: TGCGCCAGCAGCCGGGACAGTTCCTCAGATACGCAGTATTTT. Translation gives CASSRDSSSDTQYF.

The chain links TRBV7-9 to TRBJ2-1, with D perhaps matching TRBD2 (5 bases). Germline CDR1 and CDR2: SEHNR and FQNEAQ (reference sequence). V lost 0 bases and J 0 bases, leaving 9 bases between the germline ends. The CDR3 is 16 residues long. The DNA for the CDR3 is TGTGCCAGCAGCTTAGCGAGGGTCCTCTCCTACAATGAGCAGTTCTTC. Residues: CASSLARVLSYNEQFF.

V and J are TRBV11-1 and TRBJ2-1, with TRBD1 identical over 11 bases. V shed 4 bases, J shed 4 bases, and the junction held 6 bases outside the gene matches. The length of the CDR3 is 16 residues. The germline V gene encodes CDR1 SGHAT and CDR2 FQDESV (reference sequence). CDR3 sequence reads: CASSSLGQGAYNEQFF. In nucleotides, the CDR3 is TGTGCCAGCAGCTCCCTTGGACAGGGGGCTTACAATGAGCAGTTCTTC.

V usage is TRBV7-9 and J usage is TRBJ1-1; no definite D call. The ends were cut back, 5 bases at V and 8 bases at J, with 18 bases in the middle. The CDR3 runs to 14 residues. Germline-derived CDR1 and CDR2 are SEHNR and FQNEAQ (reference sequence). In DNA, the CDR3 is TGTGCCAGCAGCGCTCCGACCTCGGGGAGGGAAGCTTTCTTT. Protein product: CASSAPTSGREAFF.

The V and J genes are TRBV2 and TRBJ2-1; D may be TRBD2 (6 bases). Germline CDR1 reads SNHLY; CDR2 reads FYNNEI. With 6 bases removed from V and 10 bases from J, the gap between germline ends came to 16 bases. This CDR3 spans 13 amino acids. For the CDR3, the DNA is TGTGCCAGCAGCGGGACTCTTTTTTTGGAGCAGTTCTTC. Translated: CASSGTLFLEQFF.

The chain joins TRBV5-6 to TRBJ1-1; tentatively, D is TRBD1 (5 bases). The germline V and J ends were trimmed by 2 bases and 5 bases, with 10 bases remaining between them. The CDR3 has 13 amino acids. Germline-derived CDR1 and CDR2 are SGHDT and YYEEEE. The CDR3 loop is CASSLGAFTEAFF. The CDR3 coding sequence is TGTGCCAGCAGCTTAGGGGCTTTTACTGAAGCTTTCTTT.

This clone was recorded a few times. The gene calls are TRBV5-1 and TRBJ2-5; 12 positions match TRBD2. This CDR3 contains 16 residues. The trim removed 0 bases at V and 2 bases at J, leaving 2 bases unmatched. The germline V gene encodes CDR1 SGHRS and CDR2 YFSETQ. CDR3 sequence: CASSLGGTSGQETQYF. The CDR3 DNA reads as TGCGCCAGCAGCTTGGGGGGGACTAGCGGGCAAGAGACCCAGTACTTC.

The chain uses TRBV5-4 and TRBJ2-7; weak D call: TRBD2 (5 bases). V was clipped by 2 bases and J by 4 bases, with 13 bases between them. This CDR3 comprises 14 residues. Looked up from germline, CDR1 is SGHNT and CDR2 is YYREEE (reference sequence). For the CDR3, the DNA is TGTGCCAGCAGCTTTGGAGCGGACTCTTACGAGCAGTACTTC. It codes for CASSFGADSYEQYF.

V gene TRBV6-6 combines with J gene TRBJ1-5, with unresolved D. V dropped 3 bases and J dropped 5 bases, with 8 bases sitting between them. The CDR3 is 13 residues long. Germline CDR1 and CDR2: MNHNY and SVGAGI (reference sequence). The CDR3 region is CASSYGGYQPQHF. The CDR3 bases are TGTGCCAGCAGTTATGGAGGGTATCAGCCCCAGCATTTT.

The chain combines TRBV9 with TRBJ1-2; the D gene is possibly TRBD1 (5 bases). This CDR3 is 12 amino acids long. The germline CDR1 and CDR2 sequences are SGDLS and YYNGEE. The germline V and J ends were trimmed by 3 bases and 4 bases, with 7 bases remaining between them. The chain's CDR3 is CASSGGGYGYTF. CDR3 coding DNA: TGTGCCAGCAGCGGGGGGGGCTATGGCTACACCTTC.

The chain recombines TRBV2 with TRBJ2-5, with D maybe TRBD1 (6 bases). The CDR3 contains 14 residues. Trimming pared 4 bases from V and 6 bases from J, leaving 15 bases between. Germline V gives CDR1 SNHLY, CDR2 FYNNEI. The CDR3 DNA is TGTGCCAGCAGTGCCACCAGGGGAAGGAAGACCCAGTACTTC. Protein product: CASSATRGRKTQYF.

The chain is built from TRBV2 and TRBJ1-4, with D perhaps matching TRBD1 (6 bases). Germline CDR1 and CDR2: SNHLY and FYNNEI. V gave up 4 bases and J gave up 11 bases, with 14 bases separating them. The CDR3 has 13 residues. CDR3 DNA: TGTGCCAGCAGTGGCGGGGGACAAGGGAAACTGTTTTTT. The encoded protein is CASSGGGQGKLFF. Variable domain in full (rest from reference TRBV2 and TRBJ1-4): EPEVTQTPSHQVTQMGQEVILRCVPISNHLYFYWYRQILGQKVEFLVSFYNNEISEKSEIFDDQFSVERPDGSNFTLKIRSTKLEDSAMYFCASSGGGQGKLFFGSGTQLSVL.

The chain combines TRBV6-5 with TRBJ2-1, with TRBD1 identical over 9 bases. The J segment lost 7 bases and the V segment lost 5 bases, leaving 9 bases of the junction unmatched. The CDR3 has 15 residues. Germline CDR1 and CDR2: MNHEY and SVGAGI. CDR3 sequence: CASSPPGQGLNEQFF. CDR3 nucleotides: TGTGCCAGCAGTCCGCCGGGACAGGGTTTAAATGAGCAGTTCTTC.

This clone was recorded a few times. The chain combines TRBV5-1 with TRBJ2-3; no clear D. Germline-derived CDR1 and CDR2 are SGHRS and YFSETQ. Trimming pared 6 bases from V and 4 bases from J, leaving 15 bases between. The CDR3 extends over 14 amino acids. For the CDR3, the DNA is TGCGCCAGCAAGACTCTCCAAAACGCAGATACGCAGTATTTT. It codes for CASKTLQNADTQYF.

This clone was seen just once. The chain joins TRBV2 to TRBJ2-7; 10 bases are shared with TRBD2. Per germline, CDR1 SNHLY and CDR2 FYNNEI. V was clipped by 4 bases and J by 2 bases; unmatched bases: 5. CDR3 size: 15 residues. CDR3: CASSALAGIPYEQYF. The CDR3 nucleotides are TGTGCCAGCAGTGCACTAGCGGGGATACCCTACGAGCAGTACTTC.

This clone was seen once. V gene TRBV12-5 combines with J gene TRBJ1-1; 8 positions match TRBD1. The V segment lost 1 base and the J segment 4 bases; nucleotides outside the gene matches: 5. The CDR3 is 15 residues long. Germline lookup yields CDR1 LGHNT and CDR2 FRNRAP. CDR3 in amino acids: CASGLGQGWITEAFF. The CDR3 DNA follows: TGTGCTAGTGGTTTGGGACAGGGGTGGATCACTGAAGCTTTCTTT.

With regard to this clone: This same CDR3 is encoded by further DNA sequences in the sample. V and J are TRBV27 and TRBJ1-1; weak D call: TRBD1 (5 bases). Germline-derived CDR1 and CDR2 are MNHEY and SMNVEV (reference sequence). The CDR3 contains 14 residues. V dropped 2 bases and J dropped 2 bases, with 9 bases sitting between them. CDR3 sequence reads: CASSLQGLNTEAFF. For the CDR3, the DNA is TGTGCCAGCAGTTTACAGGGACTAAACACTGAAGCTTTCTTT.

The CDR3 nucleotides are TGTGCCAGCAGCTTAGGCGGCGGAAAGTTTACCGGGGAGCTGTTTTTT. It yields the protein CASSLGGGKFTGELFF. This sequence joins TRBV7-6 and TRBJ2-2; D not resolved. Germline lookup yields CDR1 SGHVS and CDR2 FNYEAQ. V was clipped by 1 base and J by 5 bases, with 14 bases between them. CDR3 length: 16 amino acids.

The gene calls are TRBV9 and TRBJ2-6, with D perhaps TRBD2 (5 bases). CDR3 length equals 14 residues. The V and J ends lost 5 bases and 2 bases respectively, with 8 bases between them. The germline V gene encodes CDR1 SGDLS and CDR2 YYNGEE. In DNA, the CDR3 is TGTGCCAGCAGGGGGAGCGCTGGGGCCAACGTCCTGACTTTC. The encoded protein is CASRGSAGANVLTF.

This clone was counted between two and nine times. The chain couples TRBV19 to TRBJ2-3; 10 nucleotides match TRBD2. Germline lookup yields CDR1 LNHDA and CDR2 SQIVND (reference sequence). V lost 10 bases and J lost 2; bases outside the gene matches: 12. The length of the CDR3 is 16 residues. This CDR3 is CATDYGAGGITDTQYF. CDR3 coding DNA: TGTGCCACCGATTACGGAGCGGGGGGGATCACAGATACGCAGTATTTT.

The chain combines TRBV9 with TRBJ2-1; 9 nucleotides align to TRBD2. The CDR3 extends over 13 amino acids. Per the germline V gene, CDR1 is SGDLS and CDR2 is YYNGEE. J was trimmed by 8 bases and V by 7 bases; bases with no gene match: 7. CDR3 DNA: TGTGCCAGCGCCGGACTAGCGACCGATGAGCAGTTCTTC. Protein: CASAGLATDEQFF.

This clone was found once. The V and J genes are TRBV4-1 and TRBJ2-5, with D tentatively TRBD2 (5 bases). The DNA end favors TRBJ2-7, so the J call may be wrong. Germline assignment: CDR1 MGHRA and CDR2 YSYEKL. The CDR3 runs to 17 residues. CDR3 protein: CASSQDRSGYGSYEQYF. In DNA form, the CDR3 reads TGCGCCAGCAGCCAAGATCGATCGGGGTACGGGTCCTACGAGCAGTACTTC.

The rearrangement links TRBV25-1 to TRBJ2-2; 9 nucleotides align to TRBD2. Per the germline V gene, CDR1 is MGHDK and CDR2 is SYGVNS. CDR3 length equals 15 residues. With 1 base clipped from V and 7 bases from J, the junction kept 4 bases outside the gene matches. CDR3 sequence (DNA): TGTGCCAGCAGTGAATTGAGCGGGGGGCGCGGGGAGCTGTTTTTT. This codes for CASSELSGGRGELFF.